The rows below give T cell receptor beta chains drawn from one sample of a study of cytomegalovirus exposure and HLA in healthy donors. Sequencing was performed with immunoSEQ multiplex PCR; in TCRdb, only in-frame clones are kept and a portion is missing. Of 140,000 or so clones in the sample, approximately 80% were seen once. The specimen was PBMCs. All receptors derive from a woman aged 55-70 years in good health and CMV-seropositive. Each CDR3 is given with its conserved first and last residue. The order of the fields is J gene, clone size, V gene, D gene, CDR3 DNA, CDR3 protein. D genes are given only for firm matches. A row's size may be missing; if present it is once, few, many or a size class.

TRBJ1-1 . TRBV9 . TGTGCCAGCAGCGTAGGCCCAGGGAGGGTAACTGAAGCTTTCTTT CASSVGPGRVTEAFF
TRBJ2-7 . TRBV29-1 TRBD2 TGCAGCGTTGTTACTAGCGGAAACTACGAGCAGTACTTC CSVVTSGNYEQYF
TRBJ1-1 . TRBV9 TRBD1 TGTGCCAGCAGCCCCCAGGGGGCGGTGAACACTGAAGCTTTCTTT CASSPQGAVNTEAFF
TRBJ2-7 . TRBV30 . TGTGCCTGGAAACGCGGCTACGAGCAGTACTTC CAWKRGYEQYF
TRBJ1-2 . TRBV4-3 . TGCGCCAGCAGCCAAGAAGCCAGGGGTAACTATGGCTACACCTTC CASSQEARGNYGYTF
TRBJ2-3 . TRBV9 TRBD2 TGTGCCAGCAGCGCGGGCTGGGTAGCGGGAGACGGGAACACAGATACGCAGTATTTT CASSAGWVAGDGNTDTQYF
TRBJ2-7 . TRBV28 TRBD1 TGTGCCAGCATTGGGACAGGGAGCTCCTACGAGCAGTACTTC CASIGTGSSYEQYF
TRBJ2-5 . TRBV7-3 TRBD2 TGTGCCAGCAGCCCCGGGGTAGCGGGAGGGCCGGGAACGGAGACCCAGTACTTC CASSPGVAGGPGTETQYF
TRBJ2-7 . TRBV9 TRBD2 TGTGCCAGCAGCGTAGCTAGCGGGAGCTACGAGCAGTACTTC CASSVASGSYEQYF
TRBJ2-5 . TRBV7-7 . TGCGCTAGCAGACAATGTCAGGGCTCCCAAGAGACCCAGTACTTC CASRQCQGSQETQYF
TRBJ2-3 . TRBV11-1 TRBD2 TGTGCCAGCAGCTCCCCACTAGCGGGACCTACAGATACGCAGTATTTT CASSSPLAGPTDTQYF
TRBJ1-2 . TRBV6-5 TRBD1 TGTGCCAGCAGTCGGGACAGGGAGTATGGCTACACCTTC CASSRDREYGYTF
TRBJ2-7 once TRBV6-5 . TGTGCCAGCAGTACAGACATCCTCTCCTACGAGCAGTACTTC CASSTDILSYEQYF
TRBJ2-3 . TRBV10-2 TRBD2 TGCGCCAGCAGGGGAGCGGGGAGCACAGATACGCAGTATTTT CASRGAGSTDTQYF
TRBJ2-7 . TRBV7-6 TRBD2 TGTGCCAGCAGCTCTAATCCCCCGAAAACGGGAGGGGTGCAGTACTTC CASSSNPPKTGGVQYF
TRBJ2-7 . TRBV7-9 . TGTGCCAGCAGCTCGCAGGGATTCGAGCAGTACTTC CASSSQGFEQYF
TRBJ2-7 . TRBV11-3 . TGTGCCAGCAGCCAGGGGGGTTACGAGCAGTACTTC CASSQGGYEQYF
TRBJ1-1 . TRBV19 . TGTGCCAGTAGTATAGTCCGCCGGAGGGACAACACTGAAGCTTTCTTT CASSIVRRRDNTEAFF
TRBJ2-7 once TRBV5-5 . TGTGCCAGCACCACACTTGGGGGGGCGCGATATGGCGAGCAGTACTTC CASTTLGGARYGEQYF
TRBJ2-1 . TRBV9 TRBD2 TGTGCCAGCAGCGAGAGGGGAGGACTAGCGGGAGATGATGAGCAGTTCTTC CASSERGGLAGDDEQFF
TRBJ2-3 . TRBV14 TRBD2 TGTGCCAGCAGCCCAGCGGGGGGGCGGGGAGATACGCAGTATTTT CASSPAGGRGDTQYF
TRBJ2-7 . TRBV30 TRBD1 TGTGCCTCCAGGGGGAATGGGCTCGAGCAGTACTTC CASRGNGLEQYF
TRBJ2-3 . TRBV27 . TGTGCCATCAAAGAATCGGTGGGCACTGATACGCAGTATTTT CAIKESVGTDTQYF
TRBJ2-5 . TRBV6-5 . TGTGCCAGCAGATCAACAGGGACCTCGGGGGAGACCCAGTACTTC CASRSTGTSGETQYF
TRBJ2-1 . TRBV5-6 TRBD2 TGTGCCAGCAGCTTGGTGTCTAGCGGGAGCAATGAGCAGTTCTTC CASSLVSSGSNEQFF
TRBJ1-4 once TRBV4-1 . TGCGCCAGCAGCCAAGTGAGGGAAAAACTGTTTTTT CASSQVREKLFF
TRBJ2-1 . TRBV4-1 TRBD2 TGCGCCAGCAGCCAAAGGCTAGCGGGAGGGTATGAGCAGTTCTTC CASSQRLAGGYEQFF
TRBJ2-6 . TRBV11-2 . TGTGCCAGCAGCCCCGGACTGGGAGACTCTGGGGCCAACGTCCTGACTTTC CASSPGLGDSGANVLTF
TRBJ1-2 . TRBV5-6 . TGTGCCAGCAGCTCCCTGGTAGAGCCTCGGGGCTACACCTTC CASSSLVEPRGYTF
TRBJ2-5 . TRBV5-6 TRBD2 TGTGCCAGCAGCTCTATAGCGGGAGCAGAGACCCAGTACTTC CASSSIAGAETQYF
TRBJ1-1 . TRBV7-2 TRBD1 TGTGCCAGCAGCTTAAGAGTTTGGACCCAGGGGGCTGAAGCTTTCTTT CASSLRVWTQGAEAFF
TRBJ2-1 . TRBV4-2 TRBD2 TGTGCCAGCAGCCAAATAAGGGAGGGCAATGAGCAGTTCTTC CASSQIREGNEQFF
TRBJ1-4 few TRBV6-6 TRBD1 TGTGCCAGCAGGCAGGGGGCATCGAATGAAAAACTGTTTTTT CASRQGASNEKLFF
TRBJ1-5 . TRBV19 . TGTGCCAGTAGTATGAGTTTGGGAGGTATGCAGCCCCAGCATTTT CASSMSLGGMQPQHF
TRBJ2-7 . TRBV7-8 . TGTGCCAGCAGCTTAGGGCGGCCAAGCGCCTACGAGCAGTACTTC CASSLGRPSAYEQYF
TRBJ2-7 . TRBV6-6 TRBD2 TGTGCCAGCAGTTACGGGACTAGCGGGCATACCTACGAGCAGTACTTC CASSYGTSGHTYEQYF
TRBJ1-4 few TRBV13 TRBD1 TGTGCCAGCAGGGGGGACAGTCGCGAAAAACTGTTTTTT CASRGDSREKLFF
TRBJ1-1 . TRBV29-1 . TGCAGCGTTCGAGTACCTGAAGCTTTCTTT CSVRVPEAFF